One and the same sample provided the 27 T cell receptor beta chains below, sequenced in a study of stem cell transplantation in POMP-related autoinflammatory disease. Using immunoSEQ multiplex PCR, the repertoire was profiled, and TCRdb retains in-frame clones only, with some absent. The sample yields roughly 70,000 clones, roughly 93% seen once. The sequencing here drew on CD4+ T cells from PBMCs, taken after stem cell transplantation. Receptors originate from a human patient with POMP-related autoinflammation and immune dysregulation (PRAID). Some T cells may possibly be graft donor cells.

This clone was observed a few times. This chain uses TRBV6-5 with TRBJ2-7, with D uncertain. The CDR3 consists of 13 residues. Looked up from germline, CDR1 is MNHEY and CDR2 is SVGAGI. V lost 4 bases and J lost 0, with 7 bases in between. The CDR3 region has the DNA TGTGCCAGCAGTTTCCCCGGCTCCTACGAGCAGTACTTC. Translating it yields CASSFPGSYEQYF.

The chain joins TRBV7-9 to TRBJ2-7; a weak D match, TRBD1 (6 bases). The CDR3 runs to 12 residues. V was trimmed by 5 bases and J by 4 bases, leaving 9 bases between them. Germline loops: CDR1 SEHNR, CDR2 FQNEAQ (reference sequence). The DNA of the CDR3 is TGTGCCAGCAGCCCCGACAGGTACGAGCAGTACTTC. This gives the protein CASSPDRYEQYF.

V and J are TRBV5-1 and TRBJ1-2; tentatively, D is TRBD1 (5 bases). V lost 1 base, J lost 4 bases, and 11 bases lay in between. This CDR3 spans 14 amino acids. CDR1 is SGHRS, CDR2 YFSETQ, per germline. The CDR3: CASSLLGVGYGYTF. CDR3 sequence (DNA): TGCGCCAGCAGCTTGCTAGGGGTTGGCTATGGCTACACCTTC.

V and J are TRBV10-3 and TRBJ2-3; possibly TRBD2 for D (6 bases). This CDR3 region has 16 residues. V was cut by 1 base and J by 0 bases, with 11 bases left in between. From germline, CDR1 is ENHRY and CDR2 SYGVKD. CDR3 sequence (DNA): TGTGCCATCAGTGAGTGGGAGGCCCAGAGCACAGATACGCAGTATTTT. Translation gives CAISEWEAQSTDTQYF.

The chain's CDR3 is CASSLIQEPYSNQPQHF. The CDR3 DNA reads TGTGCCAGTAGTCTTATACAGGAACCCTATAGCAATCAGCCCCAGCATTTT. The chain links TRBV19 to TRBJ1-5; possible D gene TRBD1, 5 bases. Germline values: CDR1 LNHDA, CDR2 SQIVND (reference sequence). The CDR3 sequence is 17 residues long. V lost 5 bases and J 0 bases, leaving 17 bases between the germline ends.

The chain uses TRBV21-1 and TRBJ1-6; no check of the table's D call, TRBD1, against the DNA was made. TRBV21-1 constitutes a pseudogene. This CDR3 spans 14 amino acids. The CDR3 spells CASGQGGDNSPLHF. The CDR3 bases are TGTGCCAGCGGACAGGGAGGCGATAATTCACCCCTCCACTTT.

The rearrangement joins TRBV7-2 to TRBJ2-5, with D possibly TRBD1 on 6 matching bases. The germline V gene has CDR1 SGHTA and CDR2 FQGNSA. The CDR3 totals 16 residues. The V end lost 1 base, the J end lost 0 bases, and 12 bases lay between the germline ends. The chain's CDR3 is CASSLVGGRNQETQYF. The CDR3 nucleotides are TGTGCCAGCAGCTTAGTAGGGGGACGGAACCAAGAGACCCAGTACTTC.

J is TRBJ1-1 and V is TRBV10-2; TRBD1 is a possible D gene (6 bases). Per the germline V gene, CDR1 is WSHSY and CDR2 is SAAADI. V was pared by 0 bases and J by 4 bases, with 12 bases between. CDR3 length: 15 residues. The CDR3 sequence is CASSESPQGTTEAFF. As DNA, the CDR3 is TGCGCCAGCAGTGAGTCGCCCCAGGGGACCACTGAAGCTTTCTTT.

V usage is TRBV28 and J usage is TRBJ2-1; 7 bases map to TRBD2. The CDR3 consists of 16 residues. V shed 7 bases and J 4 bases; nucleotides not matched to a gene: 13. The V gene's germline CDR1 is MDHEN and CDR2 SYDVKM. CDR3 loop: CASMPGGLGSYNEQFF. Written as DNA, the CDR3 is TGTGCCAGCATGCCGGGGGGTTTGGGTTCATACAATGAGCAGTTCTTC.

This sequence joins TRBV7-9 and TRBJ1-1; the match to TRBD1 covers 10 bases. The CDR3 is made up of 19 amino acids. The germline gives CDR1 SEHNR, CDR2 FQNEAQ (reference sequence). V lost 0 bases, J lost 0 bases, and 10 bases stayed unmatched. Written as DNA, the CDR3 is TGTGCCAGCAGCTTAGCCGATTGGGGGACAGGGGACATGAACACTGAAGCTTTCTTT. Its protein is CASSLADWGTGDMNTEAFF.

The CDR3 coding sequence is TGTGCCAGCAGTCTAGGGAACACCGGGGAGCTGTTTTTT. Translating gives CASSLGNTGELFF. The chain is built from TRBV2 and TRBJ2-2; D remains ambiguous. CDR3 length: 13 amino acids. V was pared by 5 bases and J by 1 base, with 5 bases between. Germline V gene lookup returns CDR1 SNHLY and CDR2 FYNNEI.

The rearrangement links TRBV6-4 to TRBJ2-5; 8 bases fit TRBD1. Germline trimming cut 5 bases from V and 5 bases from J; bases unmatched to any gene: 10. Germline CDR1 reads MRHNA; CDR2 reads SNTAGT. This CDR3 spans 15 amino acids. CDR3 nucleotides: TGTGCCAGCAGTATACGACAGGGGCCGGCGGAGACCCAGTACTTC. This gives the protein CASSIRQGPAETQYF.

The CDR3 coding sequence is TGCAGCGTTGGCGGGACTAGTGATGAGCAGTTCTTC. This translates into CSVGGTSDEQFF. The chain joins TRBV29-1 to TRBJ2-1; 8 positions match TRBD2. The germline gives CDR1 SQVTM, CDR2 ANQGSEA. Losses at the gene ends were 4 bases for V and 8 bases for J; bases not matched to a gene: 4. CDR3 length: 12 residues.

This chain links TRBV14 with TRBJ1-2; D unresolved. This CDR3 is built from 12 residues. Germline loops: CDR1 SGHDN, CDR2 FVKESK. V was cut by 5 bases and J by 8 bases, with 12 bases left in between. CDR3 sequence (DNA): TGTGCCAGCAGCAACCCTCAGAGGGGCTACACCTTC. This gives the protein CASSNPQRGYTF.

V gene TRBV12-3 or TRBV12-4 combines with J gene TRBJ2-3; D unresolved. The CDR3 has 13 residues. V dropped 7 bases and J dropped 3 bases, with 11 bases sitting between them. Here the CDR3 DNA reads TGTGCCAGCAACATGGCTGATACAGATACGCAGTATTTT. Residues: CASNMADTDTQYF.

This rearrangement joins TRBV5-1 to TRBJ1-6, with 7 bases identical to TRBD1. The CDR3 is 15 residues long. Germline CDR1 and CDR2: SGHRS and YFSETQ. The trim removed 1 base at V and 7 bases at J, leaving 5 bases unmatched. The CDR3 here is CASSLIPGGNSPLHF. CDR3 bases: TGCGCCAGCAGCTTGATACCAGGGGGGAATTCACCCCTCCACTTT.

The table lists this clone with a count of one. This chain links TRBV18 with TRBJ2-7, with a weak D call TRBD2 (6 bases). CDR3 length equals 14 residues. The germline gives CDR1 KGHSH, CDR2 LQKENI. V was clipped by 4 bases and J by 3 bases, with 13 bases between them. In DNA form, the CDR3 reads TGTGCCAGCTCACGTCTTAGCGGTGACTACGAGCAGTACTTC. Translated: CASSRLSGDYEQYF.

The V and J genes are TRBV2 and TRBJ1-1; D is ambiguous. V lost 4 bases, J lost 4 bases, and 13 bases lay in between. The CDR3 length is 14 residues. Germline V CDR1 and CDR2: SNHLY, FYNNEI. The CDR3 is CASSVRTGGTEAFF. In DNA, the CDR3 is TGTGCCAGCAGTGTTCGTACGGGAGGCACTGAAGCTTTCTTT.

The chain carries TRBV2 and TRBJ1-1; no clear D. The germline gives CDR1 SNHLY, CDR2 FYNNEI. V shed 6 bases and J shed 3 bases, with 8 bases lying between them. The CDR3 is 12 amino acids. The CDR3 sequence: CASSRDYTEAFF. CDR3 sequence (DNA): TGTGCCAGCAGCCGGGATTACACTGAAGCTTTCTTT.

This chain joins TRBV6-5 and TRBJ1-2; D is perhaps TRBD1 (6 bases). V lost 0 bases and J lost 7, with 15 bases in between. The CDR3 is made up of 15 amino acids. Germline lookup yields CDR1 MNHEY and CDR2 SVGAGI. CDR3 sequence reads: CASSYSRGGAGGYTF. In DNA, the CDR3 is TGTGCCAGCAGTTACTCGAGGGGGGGCGCAGGTGGCTACACCTTC.

This clone was recorded a few times. V is TRBV6-4 and J is TRBJ2-7, with D tentatively TRBD1 (5 bases). V lost 4 bases and J 3 bases, leaving 16 bases between the germline ends. This CDR3 contains 15 residues. Germline loops: CDR1 MRHNA, CDR2 SNTAGT. CDR3 DNA sequence: TGTGCCAGCAGTGCGCAGGGAAGACCGGACTACGAGCAGTACGTC. Its protein is CASSAQGRPDYEQYV.

V and J are TRBV2 and TRBJ2-1, with D uncertain. The germline V gene encodes CDR1 SNHLY and CDR2 FYNNEI. The V and J ends lost 11 bases and 10 bases respectively, with 15 bases between them. This CDR3 has 11 amino acids. The CDR3 spells CAGQTLREQFF. The CDR3 coding sequence is TGTGCCGGTCAGACTCTACGGGAGCAGTTCTTC.

The gene calls are TRBV5-5 and TRBJ2-5; 8 bases line up with TRBD1. CDR3 length: 13 amino acids. Germline assignment: CDR1 SGHKS and CDR2 YYEKEE (reference sequence). V gave up 6 bases and J gave up 4 bases; unmatched junction bases: 5. The DNA for the CDR3 is TGTGCCAGCACCCAGGGGGCAGGAGAGACCCAGTACTTC. As protein: CASTQGAGETQYF.

The V call is TRBV25-1, the J call TRBJ1-2; TRBD1 might be the D (6 bases). The length of the CDR3 is 16 residues. Germline assignment: CDR1 MGHDK and CDR2 SYGVNS. Trimming removed 2 bases at V and 4 bases at J, with 17 bases between. The CDR3 sequence: CASSEGRGGRPYGYTF. The CDR3 DNA is TGTGCCAGCAGTGAAGGTCGGGGGGGGCGGCCCTATGGCTACACCTTC.

The chain has TRBV7-2 and TRBJ2-1; TRBD2 agrees at 11 bases. Looked up from germline, CDR1 is SGHTA and CDR2 is FQGNSA. The CDR3 has 15 amino acids. Germline trimming cut 7 bases from V and 10 bases from J; bases unmatched to any gene: 12. The CDR3 sequence: CASNLSGGDLGEQFF. Written as DNA, the CDR3 is TGTGCCAGCAACCTTAGCGGGGGGGATTTAGGGGAGCAGTTCTTC.

The chain recombines TRBV29-1 with TRBJ1-1, with 9 bases fitting TRBD1. The CDR3 spans 14 residues. Unmatched junction bases numbered 9, after V lost 5 bases and J lost 5 bases. Germline-derived CDR1 and CDR2 are SQVTM and ANQGSEA. CDR3 bases: TGCAGCGTTTCCCGGACAGGGGAGGAGACTGAAGCTTTCTTT. Translating it yields CSVSRTGEETEAFF. The full variable domain, with the rest looked up from reference TRBV29-1 and TRBJ1-1, is SAVISQKPSRDICQRGTSLTIQCQVDSQVTMMFWYRQQPGQSLTLIATANQGSEATYESGFVIDKFPISRPNLTFSTLTVSNMSPEDSSIYLCSVSRTGEETEAFFGQGTRLTVV.

This chain connects TRBV2 to TRBJ2-2; D is ambiguous. Germline CDR1 and CDR2: SNHLY and FYNNEI. The CDR3 contains 13 residues. V lost 6 bases, J lost 2 bases, and 7 bases lay in between. The CDR3 nucleotides read TGTGCCAGCAGGAGGCTCAACACCGGGGAGCTGTTTTTT. Translating gives CASRRLNTGELFF.